Listed below are T cell receptor beta chains from one sample, sequenced in a study of blood T cell repertoires in COVID-19. Some clones are missing from TCRdb's copy, which holds only in-frame ones; the method was immunoSEQ multiplex PCR. In the table there are 240,000 or so clones, 82% of which are singletons. The sequencing sample was made of peripheral blood. The source is a woman aged 55 to 70 with active or convalescent COVID-19. CDR3s include the opening cysteine and the closing phenylalanine or tryptophan. A D gene is named only where the DNA matches it firmly. Clone size, where shown, is once, few, many, or a class for clones that have expanded.

V gene,J gene,clone size,D gene,CDR3 DNA,CDR3 protein
TRBV3-1/TRBV3-2,TRBJ1-6,NA,NA,TGTGCCAGCAGCCAAGATCTGGAGAATTCACCCCTCCACTTT,CASSQDLENSPLHF
TRBV7-9,TRBJ1-1,NA,NA,TGTGCCAGCAGCCCCTCGGGCAGGGGAAGGGACACTGAAGCTTTCTTT,CASSPSGRGRDTEAFF
TRBV7-8,TRBJ2-5,NA,NA,TGTGCCAGCAGCAGACAGCCCCAAGAGACCCAGTACTTC,CASSRQPQETQYF
TRBV27,TRBJ2-7,once,NA,TGTGCCAGCAGTTTCAGGTACAAAGACGAGCAGTACTTC,CASSFRYKDEQYF
TRBV19,TRBJ1-5,few,TRBD1,TGTGCCAGTAGTGCCAGACAGGGGGCGAGCAATCAGCCCCAGCATTTT,CASSARQGASNQPQHF
TRBV28,TRBJ1-1,once,TRBD1,TGTGCCAGCAGTTTGAGGCAGGGGGCCTCCGCTTTCTTT,CASSLRQGASAFF
TRBV5-1,TRBJ1-1,NA,NA,TGCGCCAGCACCCTGGATGCAGGGTTGAACACTGAAGCTTTCTTT,CASTLDAGLNTEAFF
TRBV6-1,TRBJ2-7,NA,NA,TGTGCCAGCAGTGAATTTGGCCGGGGAAGCTCCTACGAGCAGTACTTC,CASSEFGRGSSYEQYF
TRBV4-2,TRBJ2-3,NA,NA,TGTGCCAGCAGCCAGCCGCGGGGCGGGACCGCAGATACGCAGTATTTT,CASSQPRGGTADTQYF
TRBV3-1/TRBV3-2,TRBJ1-3,NA,TRBD1,TGTGCCAGCAGCCAAGGTGGCGGACAGGGAGTCCCTGGAAACACCATATATTTT,CASSQGGGQGVPGNTIYF
TRBV30,TRBJ1-6,NA,NA,TGTGCCTGGAGTGTACCTCGACAGACATATAATTCACCCCTCCACTTT,CAWSVPRQTYNSPLHF
TRBV5-1,TRBJ1-6,NA,NA,TGCGCCAGCAGCTTACAGACAGATAATTCACCCCTCCACTTT,CASSLQTDNSPLHF
TRBV5-1,TRBJ2-2,NA,TRBD1,TGCGCCAGCAGCCCAAGGACAGGGATTAACACCGGGGAGCTGTTTTTT,CASSPRTGINTGELFF
TRBV11-2,TRBJ2-5,NA,NA,TGTGCCAGCAGCTTAGGAGGGGGCCAGTACTTC,CASSLGGGQYF
TRBV4-1,TRBJ2-7,NA,TRBD2,TGCGCCAGCAGCCGGACTAGCGGGGGTTTAAGCTCCTACGAGCAGTACTTC,CASSRTSGGLSSYEQYF
TRBV19,TRBJ1-1,NA,TRBD1,TGTGCCAGTAGTCCTATAACAGGGGGAGCCTACACTGAAGCTTTCTTT,CASSPITGGAYTEAFF
TRBV25-1,TRBJ1-2,NA,TRBD1,TGTGCCAGCAGTGAGCTGGGACAGTCGTATGGCTACACCTTC,CASSELGQSYGYTF
TRBV4-3,TRBJ1-4,NA,NA,TGCGCCAGCAGCCAGAATAAGGCGCAGGGTGAAAAACTGTTTTTT,CASSQNKAQGEKLFF
TRBV6-5,TRBJ1-2,once,NA,TGTGCCAGCAATCGATTGGGGGCTGGTGGCTACACCTTC,CASNRLGAGGYTF
TRBV12-5,TRBJ1-1,NA,NA,TGTGCTAGTTTTCCACGCGCGACGGAAGGGGCTGAAGCTTTCTTT,CASFPRATEGAEAFF
TRBV4-3,TRBJ1-6,NA,NA,TGCGCCAGCAGCCAAGATTCCAGGGCCTATAATTCACCCCTCCACTTT,CASSQDSRAYNSPLHF
TRBV5-1,TRBJ2-3,NA,NA,TGCGCCAGCAGCTTGGCCAGAATCCCCACAGATACGCAGTATTTT,CASSLARIPTDTQYF
TRBV7-8,TRBJ2-2,few,NA,TGTGCCAGCAGCTTAGGGACACTGGAGACCGGGGAGCTGTTTTTT,CASSLGTLETGELFF
TRBV6-5,TRBJ2-3,NA,NA,TGTGCCAGCACTCCCGGCGGGGGCACAGATACGCAGTATTTT,CASTPGGGTDTQYF
TRBV19,TRBJ2-5,NA,TRBD1,TGTGCCAGTAGTATAGGGGCAGGGGGCAGGGAGACCCAGTACTTC,CASSIGAGGRETQYF
TRBV3-1/TRBV3-2,TRBJ1-5,NA,NA,TGTGCCAGCAGCCAGGGGCTTTTGGGCAATCAGCCCCAGCATTTT,CASSQGLLGNQPQHF